The T cell receptor (beta chain) described here comes from a study of tumor and adjacent non-tumor tissue in lung cancer. Across the whole study: About 4.17 million productive TCRbeta reads were obtained per sample on average.

General study findings and limits: Patients with more diverse tumor TCRs had worse survival.

This sample's RNA came from whole unsorted tissue. More than 3 cm separated this lung sample from the edge of the tumor. CDR3 length equals 13 residues. CDR1 is SGHRS and CDR2 is YFSETQ in the germline V gene. Trimming left V 2 bases short and J 7 bases short, with 12 bases between. As concerns this clonotype: Its target is unknown. One base away lies a much larger clone, so this may be a sequencing read error.

The library came from three nested PCR rounds adapted from ARM-PCR protocols. TCRdb used MiXCR to reprocess the multiplex PCR reads, holding one entry per CDR3 protein. Of fewer than 100,000 distinct CDR3 sequences listed, 76% are singletons. Sequencing was carried out using distant non-tumor lung tissue. The rearrangement joins TRBV5-1 to TRBJ1-2; D unresolved. The TCR sequence derives from a woman between 45 and 60 years old with non-small cell lung cancer. The CDR3 region is CASSFTRMSGYTF. The CDR3 nucleotides read TGCGCCAGCAGCTTCACAAGGATGAGTGGCTACACCTTC.